The 8 T cell receptor beta chains reported below all come from one sample, sequenced in a study of Ad26.COV2.S vaccination and SARS-CoV-2 variants. Here immunoSEQ multiplex PCR was the method, and the copy in TCRdb shows in-frame clones only, minus some. The sample has a few hundred thousand clones, about 90% seen once. Treatment specified: about 20 received Ad26.COV2.S at low or high dose, single or two shots; roughly five received placebo; per-sample allocation not given. Sample collection was performed on day 63 after the first vaccine or placebo injection. Here the sequenced sample was peripheral blood, taken in a trial of Ad26.COV2.S vaccine versus placebo. The receptors originated from a person aged 18-65 years who received the Ad26.COV2.S COVID-19 vaccine or a placebo.

The chain carries TRBV28 and TRBJ2-3, with 11 bases lining up with TRBD2. Germline V CDR1 and CDR2: MDHEN, SYDVKM. The CDR3 runs to 16 residues. Losses at the gene ends were 5 bases for V and 4 bases for J; bases not matched to a gene: 8. DNA of the CDR3: TGTGCCAGCAGTCGAACTAGCGGGGGCATCCCAGATACGCAGTATTTT. Its protein is CASSRTSGGIPDTQYF.

The chain carries TRBV19 and TRBJ1-2, with 7 bases lining up with TRBD1. The germline CDR1 and CDR2 sequences are LNHDA and SQIVND (reference sequence). With 6 bases clipped from V and 6 bases from J, the junction kept 7 bases outside the gene matches. The CDR3 runs to 13 residues. The CDR3 is CASRIGGGNGYTF. For the CDR3, the DNA is TGTGCCAGTAGAATTGGAGGGGGCAATGGCTACACCTTC.

The chain combines TRBV13 with TRBJ1-4, with 7 bases matching TRBD1. V gave up 1 base and J gave up 3 bases; unmatched junction bases: 2. The germline gives CDR1 PRHDT, CDR2 FYEKMQ (reference sequence). The CDR3 consists of 15 residues. The DNA of the CDR3 is TGTGCCAGCAGCTTAGTCGGGACAGCTAATGAAAAACTGTTTTTT. Translating gives CASSLVGTANEKLFF. Variable domain in full (rest from reference TRBV13 and TRBJ1-4): AAGVIQSPRHLIKEKRETATLKCYPIPRHDTVYWYQQGPGQDPQFLISFYEKMQSDKGSIPDRFSAQQFSDYHSELNMSSLELGDSALYFCASSLVGTANEKLFFGSGTQLSVL.

The chain joins TRBV18 to TRBJ2-7; D is perhaps TRBD1 or TRBD2 (5 bases each). CDR1 KGHSH and CDR2 LQKENI come from the germline V gene. V dropped 3 bases and J dropped 2 bases, with 8 bases sitting between them. The length of the CDR3 is 13 residues. The CDR3 reads CASSPLGAYEQYF. The CDR3 nucleotides are TGTGCCAGCTCACCGCTGGGGGCCTACGAGCAGTACTTC.

The gene calls are TRBV5-6 and TRBJ2-1; 7 positions match TRBD1. J was trimmed by 6 bases and V by 0 bases; bases with no gene match: 6. The CDR3 has 15 amino acids. Looked up from germline, CDR1 is SGHDT and CDR2 is YYEEEE. Written as DNA, the CDR3 is TGTGCCAGCAGCTTGGAACAGGGGTTAGCCAATGAGCAGTTCTTC. Protein product: CASSLEQGLANEQFF. The whole variable domain, remainder taken from reference TRBV5-6 and TRBJ2-1, is DAGVTQSPTHLIKTRGQQVTLRCSPKSGHDTVSWYQQALGQGPQFIFQYYEEEERQRGNFPDRFSGHQFPNYSSELNVNALLLGDSALYLCASSLEQGLANEQFFGPGTRLTVL.

This clone is a singleton in its sample. The CDR3 nucleotides are TGCAGTGCTAGTAACCCTGAGACCTACGAGCAGTACTTC. It codes for CSASNPETYEQYF. This chain connects TRBV20-1 to TRBJ2-7, with D uncertain. Trimming removed 3 bases at V and 2 bases at J, with 11 bases between. Germline-derived CDR1 and CDR2 are DFQATT and SNEGSKA (reference sequence). The CDR3 covers 13 residues.

This clone occurred once. The V and J genes are TRBV5-1 and TRBJ2-7; D gene unclear. Deletions cut 4 bases from V and 0 bases from J, with 8 bases between. Per germline, CDR1 SGHRS and CDR2 YFSETQ. CDR3 length equals 13 residues. CDR3 coding DNA: TGCGCCAGCAGCGAGCCTAGCTCCTACGAGCAGTACTTC. Translation: CASSEPSSYEQYF.

Here the CDR3 DNA reads TGCGCCAGCAGCCAAGAAAACAGAATCAATGAGCAGTTCTTC. Translation: CASSQENRINEQFF. The gene calls are TRBV4-3 and TRBJ2-1; D not certain. Germline V CDR1 and CDR2: LGHNA, YSLEER. The CDR3 loop spans 14 amino acids. Trimming removed 0 bases from V and 6 bases from J, with 9 bases in between.